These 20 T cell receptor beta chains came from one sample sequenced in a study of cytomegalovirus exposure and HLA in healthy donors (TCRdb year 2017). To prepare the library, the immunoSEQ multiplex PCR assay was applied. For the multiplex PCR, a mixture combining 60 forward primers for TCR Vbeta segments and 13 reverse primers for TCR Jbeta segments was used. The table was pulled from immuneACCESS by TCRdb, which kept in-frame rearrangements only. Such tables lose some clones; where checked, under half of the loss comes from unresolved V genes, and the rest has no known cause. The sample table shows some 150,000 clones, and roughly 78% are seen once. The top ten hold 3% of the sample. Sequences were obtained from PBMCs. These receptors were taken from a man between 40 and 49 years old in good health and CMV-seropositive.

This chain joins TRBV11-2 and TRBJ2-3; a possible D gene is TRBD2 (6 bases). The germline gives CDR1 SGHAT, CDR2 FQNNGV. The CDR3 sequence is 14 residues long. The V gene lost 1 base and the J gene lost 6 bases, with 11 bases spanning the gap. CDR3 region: CASSLAAGSDTQYF. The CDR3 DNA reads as TGTGCCAGCAGCTTAGCAGCGGGTAGTGATACGCAGTATTTT.

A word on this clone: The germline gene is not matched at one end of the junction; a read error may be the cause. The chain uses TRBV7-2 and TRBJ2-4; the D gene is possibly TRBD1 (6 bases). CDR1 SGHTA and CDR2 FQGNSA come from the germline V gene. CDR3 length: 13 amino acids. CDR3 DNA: TGTGCCGGCAGCCCGGACAGAAAAAACATTCAGTACTTC. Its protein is CAGSPDRKNIQYF.

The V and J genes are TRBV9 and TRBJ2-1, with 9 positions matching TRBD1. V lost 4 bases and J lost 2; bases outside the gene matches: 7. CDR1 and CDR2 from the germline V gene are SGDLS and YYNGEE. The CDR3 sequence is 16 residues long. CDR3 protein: CASSPPGQGTYNEQFF. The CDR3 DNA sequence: TGTGCCAGCAGCCCCCCGGGACAGGGCACCTACAATGAGCAGTTCTTC.

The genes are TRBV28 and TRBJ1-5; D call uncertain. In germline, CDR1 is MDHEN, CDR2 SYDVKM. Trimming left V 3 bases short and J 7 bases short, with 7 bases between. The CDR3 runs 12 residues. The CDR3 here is CASSLAPQPQHF. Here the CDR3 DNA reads TGTGCCAGCAGTTTGGCTCCACAGCCCCAGCATTTT.

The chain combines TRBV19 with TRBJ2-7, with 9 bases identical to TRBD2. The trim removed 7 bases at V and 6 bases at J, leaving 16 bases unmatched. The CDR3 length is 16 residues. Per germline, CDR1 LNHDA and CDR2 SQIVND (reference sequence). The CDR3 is CASIPRAGGPLSEQYF. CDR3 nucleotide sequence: TGTGCCAGTATTCCGAGGGCGGGAGGGCCTTTAAGCGAGCAGTACTTC.

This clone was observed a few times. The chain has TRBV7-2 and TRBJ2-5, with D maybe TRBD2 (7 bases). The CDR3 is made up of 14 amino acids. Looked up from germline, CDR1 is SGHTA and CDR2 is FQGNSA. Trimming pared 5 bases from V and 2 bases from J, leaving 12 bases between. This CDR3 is CASSRGGAQETQYF. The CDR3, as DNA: TGTGCCAGCAGCCGAGGGGGGGCTCAAGAGACCCAGTACTTC.

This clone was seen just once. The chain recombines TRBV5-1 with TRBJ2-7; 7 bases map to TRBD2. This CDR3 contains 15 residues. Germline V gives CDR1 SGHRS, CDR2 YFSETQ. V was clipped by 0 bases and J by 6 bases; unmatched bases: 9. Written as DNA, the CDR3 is TGCGCCAGCAGCTTGGGGTCGTCGCGGGGGTCCGAGCAGTACTTC. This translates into CASSLGSSRGSEQYF.

The CDR3 is CASSPQGQVSYEQYF. The CDR3 DNA sequence: TGTGCCAGCTCACCACAGGGACAGGTCTCCTACGAGCAGTACTTC. The chain carries TRBV18 and TRBJ2-7, with 8 positions matching TRBD1. This CDR3 has 15 residues. The V and J ends lost 1 base and 0 bases, in that order; junction bases with no gene match: 2. The germline V gene encodes CDR1 KGHSH and CDR2 LQKENI.

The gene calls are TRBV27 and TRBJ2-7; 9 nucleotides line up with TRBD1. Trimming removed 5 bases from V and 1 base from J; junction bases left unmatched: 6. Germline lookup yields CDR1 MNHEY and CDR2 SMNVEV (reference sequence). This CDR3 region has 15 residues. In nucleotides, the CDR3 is TGTGCCAGCAGTGCGGGGACAGGGAGTTCCTACGAGCAGTACTTC. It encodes CASSAGTGSSYEQYF.

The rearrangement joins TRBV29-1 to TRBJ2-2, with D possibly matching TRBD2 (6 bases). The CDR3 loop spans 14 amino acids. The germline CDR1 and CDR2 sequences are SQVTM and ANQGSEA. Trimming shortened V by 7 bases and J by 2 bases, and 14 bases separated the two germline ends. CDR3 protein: CSGIPSDNTGELFF. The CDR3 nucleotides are TGCAGCGGGATCCCTAGCGACAACACCGGGGAGCTGTTTTTT.

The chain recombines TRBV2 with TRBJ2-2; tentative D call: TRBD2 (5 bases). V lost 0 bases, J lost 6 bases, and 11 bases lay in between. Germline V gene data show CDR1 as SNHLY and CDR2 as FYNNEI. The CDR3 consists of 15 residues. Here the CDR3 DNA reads TGTGCCAGCAGTGAAGCGCGGCAGGACTCCGGGGAGCTGTTTTTT. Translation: CASSEARQDSGELFF.

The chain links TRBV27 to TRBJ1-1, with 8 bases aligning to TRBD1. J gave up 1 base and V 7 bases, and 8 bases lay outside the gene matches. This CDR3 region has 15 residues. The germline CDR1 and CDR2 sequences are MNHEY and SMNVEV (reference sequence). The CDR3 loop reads CASKPTGVGNTEAFF. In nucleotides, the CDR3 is TGTGCCAGCAAACCGACAGGGGTTGGGAACACTGAAGCTTTCTTT.

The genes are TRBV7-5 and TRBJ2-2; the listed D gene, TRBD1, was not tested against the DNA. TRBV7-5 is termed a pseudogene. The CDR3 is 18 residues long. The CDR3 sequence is CVRSLGRDRGRDTGELFF. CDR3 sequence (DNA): TGTGTCAGAAGCTTAGGTCGGGACAGGGGGCGGGACACCGGGGAGCTGTTTTTT.

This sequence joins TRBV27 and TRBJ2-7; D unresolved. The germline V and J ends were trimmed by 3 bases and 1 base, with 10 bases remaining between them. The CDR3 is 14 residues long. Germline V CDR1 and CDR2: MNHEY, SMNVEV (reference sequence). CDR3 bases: TGTGCCAGCAGTTTCTTGTCAGGATCCTACGAGCAGTACTTC. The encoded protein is CASSFLSGSYEQYF.

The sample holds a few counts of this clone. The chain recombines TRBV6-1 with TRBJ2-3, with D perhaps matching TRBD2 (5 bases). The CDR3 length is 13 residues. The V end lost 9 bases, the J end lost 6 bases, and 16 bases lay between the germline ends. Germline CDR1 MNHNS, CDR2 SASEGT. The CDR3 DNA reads TGTGCCAGTTACCTGCAGAGGGCGGATACGCAGTATTTT. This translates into CASYLQRADTQYF.

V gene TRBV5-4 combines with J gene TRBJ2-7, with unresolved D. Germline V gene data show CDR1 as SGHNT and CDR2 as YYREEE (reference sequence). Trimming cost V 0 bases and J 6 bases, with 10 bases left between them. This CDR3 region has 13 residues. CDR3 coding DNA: TGTGCCAGCAGCTTGGGTGAACGCGTCGAGCAGTACTTC. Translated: CASSLGERVEQYF.

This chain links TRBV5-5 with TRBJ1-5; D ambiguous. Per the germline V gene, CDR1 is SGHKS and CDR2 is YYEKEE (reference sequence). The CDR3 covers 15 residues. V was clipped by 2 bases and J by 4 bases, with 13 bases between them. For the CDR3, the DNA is TGTGCCAGCAGCTTTGTGGGGAGGTATAATCAGCCCCAGCATTTT. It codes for CASSFVGRYNQPQHF.

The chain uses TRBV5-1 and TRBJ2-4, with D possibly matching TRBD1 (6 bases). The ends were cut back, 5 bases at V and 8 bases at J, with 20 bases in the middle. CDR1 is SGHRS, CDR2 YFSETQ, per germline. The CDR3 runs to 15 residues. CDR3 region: CASRSFQGRGDIQYF. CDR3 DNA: TGCGCCAGCAGATCGTTTCAGGGGCGTGGAGACATTCAGTACTTC.

The CDR3 protein is CATSSELDSRNQPQHF. Written as DNA, the CDR3 is TGTGCCACCAGCAGTGAGTTAGACAGTCGCAATCAGCCCCAGCATTTT. The gene calls are TRBV15 and TRBJ1-5; the D gene is possibly TRBD1 (5 bases). This CDR3 has 16 amino acids. V was cut by 3 bases and J by 2 bases, with 14 bases left in between. Per germline, CDR1 LNHNV and CDR2 YYDKDF (reference sequence).

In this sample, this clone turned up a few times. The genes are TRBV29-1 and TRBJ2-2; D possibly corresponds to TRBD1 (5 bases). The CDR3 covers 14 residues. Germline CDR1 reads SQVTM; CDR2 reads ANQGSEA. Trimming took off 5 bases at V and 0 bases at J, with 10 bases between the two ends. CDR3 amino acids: CSVYRNANTGELFF. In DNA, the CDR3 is TGCAGCGTTTACAGGAACGCGAACACCGGGGAGCTGTTTTTT.